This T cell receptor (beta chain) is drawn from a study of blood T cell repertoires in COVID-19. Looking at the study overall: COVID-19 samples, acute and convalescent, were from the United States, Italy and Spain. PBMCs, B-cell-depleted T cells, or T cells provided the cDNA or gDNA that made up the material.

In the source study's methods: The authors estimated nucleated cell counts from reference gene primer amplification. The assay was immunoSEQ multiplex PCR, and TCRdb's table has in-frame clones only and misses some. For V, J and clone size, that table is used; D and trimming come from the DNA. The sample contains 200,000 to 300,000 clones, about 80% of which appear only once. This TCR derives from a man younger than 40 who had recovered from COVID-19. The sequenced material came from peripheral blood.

The CDR3 DNA follows: TGTGCCAGCAGCCAACAGAGGGGGCTATCTGAAGCTTTCTTT. Its translation: CASSQQRGLSEAFF. This chain joins TRBV6-5 and TRBJ1-1, with 7 bases identical to TRBD1. Germline trimming cut 6 bases from V and 6 bases from J; bases unmatched to any gene: 10. Germline CDR1 MNHEY, CDR2 SVGAGI. This CDR3 region has 14 residues.